Sequencing of this T cell receptor beta chain was carried out in a study of CD8 T cells in ankylosing spondylitis. This clonotype was seen repeatedly, ten times or more. What it binds is unknown. TCRdb passed the 5' RACE reads through MiXCR, listing each CDR3 protein once. The sample yields approximately 100,000 distinct CDR3 sequences, roughly 8.3% seen once. Per the germline V gene, CDR1 is SGHRS and CDR2 is YFSETQ. The length of the CDR3 is 15 residues. Losses at the gene ends were 4 bases for V and 5 bases for J; bases not matched to a gene: 12. Study-level findings and limits: As for the disease-linked clones, they showed a CD8+ phenotype and occurred at relatively low frequencies in peripheral blood. A TCR beta motif of 7 to 9 highly homologous variants seemed to mark ankylosing spondylitis blood.

The receptor's source is a male donor with ankylosing spondylitis or in good health (not recorded which). The chain couples TRBV5-1 to TRBJ2-7; 7 bases agree with TRBD1. Sequencing was done on a sample of blood, either unsorted or a sorted T cell fraction (not recorded which). The DNA of the CDR3 is TGCGCCAGCAGCCCCGGGACAGCGATCTATCACGAGCAGTACTTC. Translating gives CASSPGTAIYHEQYF.